This paragraph covers one T cell receptor beta chain sequence. No antigen is known for it. V was clipped by 5 bases and J by 4 bases; unmatched bases: 4. The CDR3 runs 14 residues. Germline loops: CDR1 LNHDA, CDR2 SQIVND (reference sequence). The sample is drawn from a study of cytotoxic CD8 clonotypes in ibrutinib-treated CLL. Turning to the study itself: The patients, under 13 relapsed/refractory and 15 treatment-naive, included about 18 who were IGHV unmutated. The taking of response samples occurred after a median roughly 12 months of treatment, with a range of 6 to 36. Per sample, productive templates averaged roughly 230,000 and productive rearrangements averaged 94,082.

Only in-frame clones appear in the TCRdb table, and some are missing; sequencing was by immunoSEQ multiplex PCR. The table has roughly 70,000 clones, 90% seen once. General study findings and limits: Public clonotypes were rare and shrank or held steady on treatment.

The receptor's source is a human donor with chronic lymphocytic leukemia. V is TRBV19 and J is TRBJ2-3; TRBD2 matches at 9 bases. This specimen was PBMCs, taken after 12 months of ibrutinib treatment. This chain's CDR3 is CASSGGRAPDTQYF. As DNA, the CDR3 is TGTGCCAGTAGTGGCGGGAGGGCCCCAGATACGCAGTATTTT.